The rows below give T cell receptor beta chains drawn from one sample of a study of CD8 T cells in Susac syndrome. One entry per CDR3 protein, called by TCRdb with MiXCR from the immunoSEQ multiplex PCR reads. The repertoire includes approximately 110,000 distinct CDR3 sequences, 90% to 95% of them detected once, and over 0.065% sits in the top ten. The sequenced sample consisted of CD4+ T cells from PBMCs. All receptors come from a human donor in good health. Each CDR3 is given with its conserved first and last residue. The D gene is left open where the match is weak. Rows may omit the clone size; those that give it use once, few, many or a size class.

. TRBJ1-4 . TRBV7-9 CASSSRVRVEKLFF TGTGCCAGCAGCTCCCGGGTCCGGGTAGAAAAACTGTTTTTT
. TRBJ1-1 TRBD1 TRBV7-2 CASSSRGQVGEAFF TGTGCCAGCAGCTCACGAGGACAGGTTGGTGAAGCTTTCTTT
. TRBJ2-7 TRBD1 TRBV3-1 CASSGLQGREQYF TGTGCCAGCAGCGGCCTACAGGGGCGCGAGCAGTACTTC
. TRBJ1-1 . TRBV19 CASTRRQTNTEAFF TGTGCCAGTACTCGGAGGCAGACGAACACTGAAGCTTTCTTT
. TRBJ2-5 . TRBV7-2 CASSRDGTPAPETQYF TGTGCCAGCAGCCGAGACGGGACACCCGCTCCAGAGACCCAGTACTTC
once TRBJ2-5 TRBD2 TRBV7-9 CAGAAGGETQYF TGTGCCGGGGCGGCGGGAGGGGAGACCCAGTACTTC
. TRBJ2-1 . TRBV6-6 CASSRYGTPDEQFF TGTGCCAGCAGTCGATACGGGACTCCGGATGAGCAGTTCTTC
once TRBJ1-1 TRBD1 TRBV7-2 CASSLDREPEAFF TGTGCCAGCAGCCTTGACAGGGAACCTGAAGCTTTCTTT
. TRBJ1-1 . TRBV2 CASGPTGQSNTEAFF TGTGCCAGCGGCCCTACCGGGCAGTCGAACACTGAAGCTTTCTTT
. TRBJ2-7 TRBD2 TRBV10-3 CAIQTTSGSFYEQYF TGTGCCATCCAGACGACTAGCGGGAGTTTTTACGAGCAGTACTTC
. TRBJ2-1 . TRBV3-1 CASSQEIFSYNEQFF TGTGCCAGCAGCCAAGAGATCTTTTCCTACAATGAGCAGTTCTTC
. TRBJ1-3 TRBD1 TRBV15 CATSREGQGGNTIYF TGTGCCACCAGCAGGGAGGGACAGGGTGGAAACACCATATATTTT
. TRBJ1-2 TRBD1 TRBV29-1 CSAPLQGADGYTF TGCAGCGCCCCCCTCCAGGGGGCCGATGGCTACACCTTC
. TRBJ1-1 . TRBV18 CASSRDLSTEAFF TGTGCCAGCTCACGGGACCTTAGCACTGAAGCTTTCTTT
. TRBJ2-1 TRBD2 TRBV20-1 CSADRLAQSYNEQFF TGCAGTGCCGACCGACTAGCACAATCCTACAATGAGCAGTTCTTC
. TRBJ2-7 . TRBV5-1 CASSLAGGQNYEQYF TGCGCCAGCAGCTTGGCGGGCGGGCAGAACTACGAGCAGTACTTC